Sequencing of this T cell receptor (beta chain) was carried out in a study of OX40 agonist ivuxolimab in advanced cancers. Study-level background: Checkpoint inhibitors had been given previously to roughly 36% of patients.

On this clone: Antigen specificity is unknown.

General study results and limits: The authors did not determine the antigen specificity of the expanded peripheral T cells.

The protocol was immunoSEQ multiplex PCR, while the TCRdb copy is restricted to in-frame clones and leaves out a portion. The table records 55,000 to 90,000 clones, approximately 81% of them present only once. V lost 0 bases, J lost 8 bases, and 5 bases stayed unmatched. Germline loops: CDR1 SGDLS, CDR2 YYNGEE. The CDR3 runs 15 residues. This chain uses TRBV9 with TRBJ1-6, with 7 bases identical to TRBD1. The sequences come from CD4+ or CD8+ T cells sorted from blood, collected in a trial of the OX40 agonist ivuxolimab. This TCR derives from an adult with an advanced solid tumor such as melanoma, head and neck, liver or kidney cancer. This chain's CDR3 is CASSVGGGEDSPLHF. The DNA of the CDR3 is TGTGCCAGCAGCGTAGGAGGGGGCGAGGATTCACCCCTCCACTTT.